The 7 T cell receptor beta chains below all came from one sample that was sequenced in a study of regulatory T cells in long-lasting Graves disease. Time point given: persistent/refractory GD, antithyroid drugs over 5 years with positive TRAb. The authors made the TCR library using RNA they extracted from PBMCs. Construction of the TCR beta libraries employed iRepertoire HTBI primers in conjunction with Arm-PCR of CDR3 regions. TCRdb reanalysed the multiplex PCR reads using MiXCR and keeps one entry per CDR3 protein. The sample yields roughly 470,000 distinct CDR3 sequences, less than 25% seen once. The sample here was peripheral blood mononuclear cells (PBMCs), taken when the disease was refractory, from a patient treated with antithyroid drugs. The receptors originated from a female donor with Graves disease.

About this clonotype: Given a much more abundant clone one base away, this may be a read error. The gene calls are TRBV7-3 and TRBJ2-7; 7 bases line up with TRBD1. The CDR3 spans 14 residues. Looked up from germline, CDR1 is SGHTA and CDR2 is FQGTGA. J gave up 6 bases and V 2 bases, and 7 bases lay outside the gene matches. CDR3 DNA: TGTGCCAGCAGCTTAGACAGGGTTGGGGCCGAGCAGTACTTC. It specifies CASSLDRVGAEQYF.

This clonotype was detected only a few times. This chain uses TRBV12-3 or TRBV12-4 with TRBJ2-2; 7 nucleotides match TRBD2. V gave up 4 bases and J gave up 2 bases; unmatched junction bases: 4. The CDR3 runs 15 residues. CDR3 sequence (DNA): TGTGCCAGCAGTTCGACTAGCCCCAACACCGGGGAGCTGTTTTTT. As protein: CASSSTSPNTGELFF.

This clonotype was observed at least ten times. The rearrangement links TRBV11-2 to TRBJ2-5; D ambiguous. Trimming left V 1 base short and J 5 bases short, with 14 bases between. Germline CDR1 SGHAT, CDR2 FQNNGV. The CDR3 runs to 15 residues. The CDR3 region has the DNA TGTGCCAGCAGCTTAGGAGAAGGGATCGGGGAGACCCAGTACTTC. It translates to CASSLGEGIGETQYF.

The chain uses TRBV20-1 and TRBJ2-7; 7 bases fit TRBD2. Germline V CDR1 and CDR2: DFQATT, SNEGSKA (reference sequence). The CDR3 spans 14 residues. V gave up 2 bases and J gave up 2 bases; unmatched junction bases: 6. CDR3 residues: CSARNRGEAYEQYF. The CDR3 coding sequence is TGCAGTGCTAGAAATCGGGGGGAAGCCTACGAGCAGTACTTC.

The V gene is TRBV20-1, the J gene TRBJ2-7, with D possibly being TRBD1 (6 bases). V lost 0 bases to trimming and J lost 2 bases, with 14 bases between them. Germline values: CDR1 DFQATT, CDR2 SNEGSKA (reference sequence). The CDR3 covers 15 residues. Here the CDR3 DNA reads TGCAGTGCTAGAGACGCAGGGGAAATGGCCTACGAGCAGTACTTC. Encoded protein: CSARDAGEMAYEQYF.

The sample holds many counts of this clonotype. The CDR3 loop reads CASSQRGHQPGGYTF. For the CDR3, the DNA is TGTGCCAGCAGCCAACGAGGACACCAGCCCGGGGGCTACACCTTC. The rearrangement links TRBV3-1 to TRBJ1-2, with D possibly being TRBD1 (5 bases). Germline CDR1 reads LGHDT; CDR2 reads YNNKEL (reference sequence). Trimming removed 2 bases from V and 8 bases from J, with 18 bases in between. The CDR3 spans 15 residues.

Of note for this clonotype: A read error may account for a junction end that differs from germline. This chain uses TRBV5-1 with TRBJ2-1; D remains unclear. CDR3 length equals 15 residues. Germline V CDR1 and CDR2: SGHRS, YFSETQ. CDR3 nucleotides: TGCGCCAGCAGCTTGGTACCCGCCTCCTACAGTGAGCAGTTCTTC. Its protein is CASSLVPASYSEQFF.